This T cell receptor (beta chain) comes out of a study of T cell repertoires in cytomegalovirus infection. Overall study context: It was the public TCR beta signatures that indicated both CMV infection and matching HLA type.

There are many counts of this clonotype. Its antigen is still unknown. The study, taken as a whole, reports: Clonotype analysis showed dominance of the ex vivo response by HLA-C-restricted CMV-specific TCR beta clonotypes. Individuals carrying CMV plus the relevant HLA were identified by cumulative frequency of public TCR beta families.

Via MiXCR, TCRdb re-called the reads, giving one row per CDR3 protein. The sample contains 560,000 or so distinct CDR3 sequences, more than 15% of which appear only once. Germline V gives CDR1 SGHTA, CDR2 FQGTGA. The CDR3 runs 14 residues. Trimming left V 0 bases short and J 7 bases short, with 13 bases between. Sequencing used CD8+ T cells from PBMCs. The receptor was isolated from a human donor in good health (CMV status not recorded). Some clones in this sample may be carry-over from other donors' samples. The chain couples TRBV7-3 to TRBJ2-7; possible D gene TRBD2, 5 bases. CDR3 amino acids: CASSLTGSDEEQYF. The CDR3 DNA follows: TGTGCCAGCAGCTTAACAGGGAGCGATGAAGAGCAGTACTTC.